These 25 T cell receptor beta chains were all obtained from the same sample, sequenced in a study of shared clonotypes between healthy human individuals. Sequencing used immunoSEQ multiplex PCR; TCRdb keeps in-frame clones, though not all of them. The repertoire holds around 2,000,000 clones, with less than 95% as singletons. In the naive CD8 group, cells lacked CD45RO and were positively selected for CCR7, so terminally differentiated effector memory CD45RA+ cells were left out. The sample was naive CD8+ T cells sorted from blood. The receptors derive from a man in his late teens or twenties in good health.

The chain has TRBV6-5 and TRBJ2-3; D is undetermined. CDR1 MNHEY and CDR2 SVGAGI come from the germline V gene. Trimming took off 0 bases at V and 2 bases at J, with 9 bases between the two ends. The CDR3 contains 15 residues. The CDR3 DNA reads TGTGCCAGCAGTTACTCGAGTTCCGTCACAGATACGCAGTATTTT. It specifies CASSYSSSVTDTQYF.

The chain is built from TRBV5-6 and TRBJ2-1, with TRBD2 matching 8 bases. V shed 5 bases, J shed 6 bases, and the junction held 16 bases outside the gene matches. Germline CDR1 reads SGHDT; CDR2 reads YYEEEE. The CDR3 runs to 17 residues. The CDR3 loop is CASSSLVPDGRGNEQFF. The CDR3 bases are TGTGCCAGCAGTTCTCTGGTCCCGGACGGGAGGGGCAATGAGCAGTTCTTC.

V gene TRBV9 combines with J gene TRBJ2-1; D is ambiguous. CDR3 size: 13 residues. CDR1 and CDR2 from the germline V gene are SGDLS and YYNGEE. V was pared by 0 bases and J by 6 bases, with 7 bases between. The CDR3 sequence is CASSVVELNEQFF. In DNA form, the CDR3 reads TGTGCCAGCAGCGTAGTTGAACTCAATGAGCAGTTCTTC.

The chain has TRBV18 and TRBJ1-1; 12 bases map to TRBD1. V dropped 0 bases and J dropped 5; count of bases not matched to a gene: 7. Germline CDR1 KGHSH, CDR2 LQKENI. The length of the CDR3 is 17 residues. The DNA for the CDR3 is TGTGCCAGCTCACCACCGGGACAGGGGGCAGGAGTTACTGAAGCTTTCTTT. Residues: CASSPPGQGAGVTEAFF.

V and J are TRBV19 and TRBJ2-7, with D possibly called TRBD1 or TRBD2 (5 bases each). This CDR3 has 15 amino acids. The germline V gene has CDR1 LNHDA and CDR2 SQIVND (reference sequence). Trimming pared 3 bases from V and 4 bases from J, leaving 16 bases between. The CDR3 reads CASSIVRGVGYEQYF. The CDR3 DNA reads as TGTGCCAGTAGTATTGTCCGGGGCGTTGGGTACGAGCAGTACTTC.

The chain carries TRBV30 and TRBJ2-5; D is uncertain. Trimming removed 1 base at V and 2 bases at J, with 8 bases between. Per germline, CDR1 GTSNPN and CDR2 SVGIG (reference sequence). CDR3 length equals 13 residues. The CDR3 coding sequence is TGTGCCTGGAGTGGTACTATGCAAGAGACCCAGTACTTC. Its protein product is CAWSGTMQETQYF.

V gene TRBV27 combines with J gene TRBJ1-5; D might be TRBD1 (6 bases). Germline-derived CDR1 and CDR2 are MNHEY and SMNVEV (reference sequence). The CDR3 covers 17 residues. V gave up 8 bases and J gave up 8 bases, with 28 bases separating them. The DNA for the CDR3 is TGTGCCAGCGCCTCCCTCGGGGGGCAGGGGCAGTCAAAGCCCCAGCATTTT. Encoded protein: CASASLGGQGQSKPQHF.

The rearrangement links TRBV30 to TRBJ1-4; D is uncertain. CDR3 length: 14 residues. V lost 4 bases to trimming and J lost 6 bases, with 15 bases between them. CDR1 GTSNPN and CDR2 SVGIG come from the germline V gene (reference sequence). This CDR3 is CAWTPNNSDEKLFF. In nucleotides, the CDR3 is TGTGCCTGGACTCCCAATAATTCGGATGAAAAACTGTTTTTT.

This chain joins TRBV7-8 and TRBJ2-7, with no clear D. Germline lookup yields CDR1 SGHVS and CDR2 FQNEAQ. The V end lost 3 bases, the J end lost 6 bases, and 15 bases lay between the germline ends. The CDR3 runs to 14 residues. CDR3 in DNA: TGTGCCAGCAGCTTTAGTGAAACACATGGCGAGCAGTACTTC. It specifies CASSFSETHGEQYF. The full variable domain, with the rest looked up from reference TRBV7-8 and TRBJ2-7, is GAGVSQSPRYKVAKRGQDVALRCDPISGHVSLFWYQQALGQGPEFLTYFQNEAQLDKSGLPSDRFFAERPEGSVSTLKIQRTQQEDSAVYLCASSFSETHGEQYFGPGTRLTVT.

J is TRBJ2-7 and V is TRBV5-6, with 7 bases that match TRBD2. V gave up 3 bases and J gave up 6 bases; unmatched junction bases: 3. CDR1 and CDR2 from the germline V gene are SGHDT and YYEEEE. The CDR3 is made up of 12 amino acids. The CDR3 coding sequence is TGTGCCAGCAGCTGGGGGGAGGGCGAGCAGTACTTC. Translated: CASSWGEGEQYF.

The rearrangement uses TRBV4-3 and TRBJ2-2; perhaps TRBD2 as D (5 bases). V lost 0 bases and J lost 3, with 11 bases in between. The CDR3 has 16 amino acids. The germline V gene encodes CDR1 LGHNA and CDR2 YSLEER. CDR3 nucleotides: TGCGCCAGCAGCCAAGATGAGGGAGCGCACACCGGGGAGCTGTTTTTT. Translated: CASSQDEGAHTGELFF.

The chain is built from TRBV5-5 and TRBJ2-7; possibly TRBD2 for D (6 bases). Trimming pared 2 bases from V and 2 bases from J, leaving 11 bases between. The CDR3 has 14 residues. Germline V gene data show CDR1 as SGHKS and CDR2 as YYEKEE (reference sequence). The CDR3 DNA reads as TGTGCCAGCAGCTTAGGGACGGGGGCCTACGAGCAGTACTTC. Protein product: CASSLGTGAYEQYF.

The chain carries TRBV10-3 and TRBJ2-7, with D maybe TRBD1 (5 bases). Trimming removed 6 bases at V and 3 bases at J, with 12 bases between. Germline loops: CDR1 ENHRY, CDR2 SYGVKD. This CDR3 is built from 13 residues. CDR3 sequence: CAISEDRSYEQYF. As DNA, the CDR3 is TGTGCCATCAGCGAAGACAGAAGCTACGAGCAGTACTTC.

The chain combines TRBV7-8 with TRBJ2-7; 8 bases agree with TRBD2. CDR1 is SGHVS and CDR2 is FQNEAQ in the germline V gene. The J segment lost 1 base and the V segment lost 2 bases, leaving 4 bases of the junction unmatched. CDR3 length equals 15 residues. CDR3 coding DNA: TGTGCCAGCAGCTTATGGGTAGCGGGGTCCTACGAGCAGTACTTC. Its translation: CASSLWVAGSYEQYF.

The chain carries TRBV14 and TRBJ2-1; D possibly corresponds to TRBD2 (5 bases). Germline CDR1 is SGHDN and CDR2 is FVKESK. V dropped 0 bases and J dropped 7 bases, with 13 bases sitting between them. The CDR3 spans 15 residues. This CDR3 reads CASSQDARRINEQFF. DNA of the CDR3: TGTGCCAGCAGCCAAGATGCCAGGAGGATTAATGAGCAGTTCTTC.

This clone appeared a few times. This chain uses TRBV5-6 with TRBJ1-1; 8 nucleotides line up with TRBD1. The CDR3 contains 16 residues. Germline trimming cut 4 bases from V and 7 bases from J; bases unmatched to any gene: 15. Germline CDR1 is SGHDT and CDR2 is YYEEEE. CDR3 protein: CASSDPDRVLENEAFF. Written as DNA, the CDR3 is TGTGCCAGCAGCGACCCGGACAGGGTATTAGAAAATGAAGCTTTCTTT.

The chain has TRBV2 and TRBJ2-7; TRBD1 might be the D (5 bases). V was cut by 7 bases and J by 2 bases, with 9 bases left in between. Germline values: CDR1 SNHLY, CDR2 FYNNEI. This CDR3 has 12 residues. The CDR3 coding sequence is TGTGCCAGCACGGTAGGGGCCTACGAGCAGTACTTC. Translating it yields CASTVGAYEQYF.

The genes are TRBV25-1 and TRBJ2-1; D is ambiguous. V was trimmed by 4 bases and J by 0 bases, leaving 13 bases between them. Per the germline V gene, CDR1 is MGHDK and CDR2 is SYGVNS. CDR3 length: 16 amino acids. In nucleotides, the CDR3 is TGTGCCAGCAGTGTCACGACTGTTAGCTCCTACAATGAGCAGTTCTTC. Residues: CASSVTTVSSYNEQFF.

V gene TRBV9 combines with J gene TRBJ2-7; D gene unclear. The germline CDR1 and CDR2 sequences are SGDLS and YYNGEE. The CDR3 runs to 13 residues. Trimming pared 0 bases from V and 6 bases from J, leaving 10 bases between. The CDR3 reads CASSVGLGFEQYF. In DNA, the CDR3 is TGTGCCAGCAGCGTAGGGTTAGGGTTCGAGCAGTACTTC.

This clone was detected ten times or more. V is TRBV29-1 and J is TRBJ2-5; 8 nucleotides match TRBD1. Germline V gene lookup returns CDR1 SQVTM and CDR2 ANQGSEA. V shed 8 bases, J shed 4 bases, and the junction held 9 bases outside the gene matches. This CDR3 is built from 13 residues. CDR3 bases: TGCAGCCTACGGACAGGGTCAGCAGAGACCCAGTACTTC. This gives the protein CSLRTGSAETQYF.

The V gene is TRBV30, the J gene TRBJ2-5; D is possibly TRBD2 (6 bases). V was pared by 4 bases and J by 4 bases, with 10 bases between. Germline CDR1 and CDR2: GTSNPN and SVGIG (reference sequence). This CDR3 has 12 amino acids. The CDR3 nucleotides read TGTGCCTGGAATCGGGGGACAGAGACCCAGTACTTC. It codes for CAWNRGTETQYF.

DNA for the CDR3: TGTGCCAGCAGCCAAGAGTTACACTCAGACTACGAGCAGTACTTC. It codes for CASSQELHSDYEQYF. The V call is TRBV4-2, the J call TRBJ2-7; D uncertain. CDR3 length: 15 amino acids. Germline values: CDR1 LGHNA, CDR2 YNFKEQ. The V gene lost 0 bases and the J gene lost 3 bases, with 12 bases spanning the gap.

The sample holds many counts of this clone. The chain uses TRBV29-1 and TRBJ1-1, with 7 nucleotides matching TRBD1. The germline V gene encodes CDR1 SQVTM and CDR2 ANQGSEA. CDR3 length equals 13 residues. Trimming took 7 bases from V and 1 from J; bases not matched to a gene: 6. CDR3 in DNA: TGCAGCGCGAAATGGACAGGGAACACTGAAGCTTTCTTT. It codes for CSAKWTGNTEAFF.

CDR3 bases: TGTGCCAGCAGTCACCCTCTGGGAGGGGAAAACATTCAGTACTTC. This encodes CASSHPLGGENIQYF. The rearrangement joins TRBV6-5 to TRBJ2-4; 7 bases align to TRBD2. The CDR3 is 15 amino acids. Germline V gene sequence: CDR1 MNHEY, CDR2 SVGAGI. J lost 5 bases, V lost 5 bases, and 9 bases had no gene match.

The rearrangement links TRBV29-1 to TRBJ2-5; D uncertain. Germline V CDR1 and CDR2: SQVTM, ANQGSEA. CDR3 length: 13 amino acids. Trimming took 1 base from V and 0 from J, leaving 6 bases between them. In DNA form, the CDR3 reads TGCAGCGTTGAAGGAACGAACCAAGAGACCCAGTACTTC. It is translated as CSVEGTNQETQYF.